This section outlines one TCR beta chain sequence together with its context. Its antigen is as yet unknown. This entry is derived from a study of T cells expressing NK-cell markers. In the study overall: The eight sequenced donors comprised seven who were HCMV-seropositive and one who was seronegative. Findings of the study overall: Among several donors, these clonotypes also ranked first in the CD3+CD56-NKG2C+ fraction. For six donors, the dominant NKG2C+ clonotypes made up about 1.0-7.5% of their CD8+ T cells.

The length of the CDR3 is 13 residues. Germline CDR1 and CDR2: SGHTA and FQGNSA. No DNA is given; TCRdb re-called the 5' RACE reads and lists each CDR3 protein once. The listing records 550,000 or so distinct CDR3 sequences. The origin of this receptor is a man aged 18 to 29 in good health. The sample taken for sequencing was blood T cells: a sorted CD56 or NKG2C T cell subset, CD4+ or CD8+ T cells, or bulk PBMC T cells (not recorded which). The chain recombines TRBV7-2 with TRBJ2-1; TCRdb proposes TRBD2, but this gene call is untestable without DNA. The CDR3 region is CASSRRLAGVEFF. The full variable domain, its missing parts supplied by reference TRBV7-2 and TRBJ2-1, is GAGVSQSPSNKVTEKGKDVELRCDPISGHTALYWYRQSLGQGLEFLIYFQGNSAPDKSGLPSDRFSAERTGGSVSTLTIQRTQQEDSAVYLCASSRRLAGVEFFGPGTRLTVL.